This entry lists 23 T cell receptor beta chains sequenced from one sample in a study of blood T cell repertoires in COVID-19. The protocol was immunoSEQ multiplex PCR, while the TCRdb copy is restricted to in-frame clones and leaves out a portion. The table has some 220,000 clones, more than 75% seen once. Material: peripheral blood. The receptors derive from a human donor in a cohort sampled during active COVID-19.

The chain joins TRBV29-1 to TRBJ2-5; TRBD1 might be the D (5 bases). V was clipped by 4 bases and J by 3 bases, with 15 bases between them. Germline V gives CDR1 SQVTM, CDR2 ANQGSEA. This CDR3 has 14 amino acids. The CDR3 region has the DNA TGCAGCGTTGGAGACCAGGGTCTAAAAGAGACCCAGTACTTC. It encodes CSVGDQGLKETQYF. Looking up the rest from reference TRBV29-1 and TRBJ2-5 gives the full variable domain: SAVISQKPSRDICQRGTSLTIQCQVDSQVTMMFWYRQQPGQSLTLIATANQGSEATYESGFVIDKFPISRPNLTFSTLTVSNMSPEDSSIYLCSVGDQGLKETQYFGPGTRLLVL.

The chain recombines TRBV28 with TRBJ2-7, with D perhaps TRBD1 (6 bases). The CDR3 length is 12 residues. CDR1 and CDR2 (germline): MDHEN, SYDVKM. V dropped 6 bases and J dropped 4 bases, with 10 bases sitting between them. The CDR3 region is CASRRGIYEQYF. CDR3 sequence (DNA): TGTGCCAGCAGAAGGGGGATTTACGAGCAGTACTTC.

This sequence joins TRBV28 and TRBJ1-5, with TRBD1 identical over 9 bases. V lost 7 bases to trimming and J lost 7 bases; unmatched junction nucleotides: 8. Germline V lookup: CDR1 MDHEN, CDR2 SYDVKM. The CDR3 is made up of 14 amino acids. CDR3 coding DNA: TGTGCCAGCATAAGGGACAGGGCTTACCAGCCCCAGCATTTT. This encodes CASIRDRAYQPQHF.

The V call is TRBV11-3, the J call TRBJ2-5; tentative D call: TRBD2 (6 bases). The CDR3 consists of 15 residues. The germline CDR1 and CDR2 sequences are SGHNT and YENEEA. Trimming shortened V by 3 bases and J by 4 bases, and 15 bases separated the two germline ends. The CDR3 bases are TGTGCCAGCAGCTTGACCCCCAGGGAGGCAGAGACCCAGTACTTC. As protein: CASSLTPREAETQYF.

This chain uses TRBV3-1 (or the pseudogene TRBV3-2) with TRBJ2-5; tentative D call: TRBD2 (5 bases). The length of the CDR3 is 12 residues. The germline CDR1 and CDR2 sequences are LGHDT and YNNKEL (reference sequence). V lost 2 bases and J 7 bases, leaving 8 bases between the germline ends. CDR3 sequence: CASSQRELTQYF. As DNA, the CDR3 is TGTGCCAGCAGCCAAAGGGAGCTGACCCAGTACTTC.

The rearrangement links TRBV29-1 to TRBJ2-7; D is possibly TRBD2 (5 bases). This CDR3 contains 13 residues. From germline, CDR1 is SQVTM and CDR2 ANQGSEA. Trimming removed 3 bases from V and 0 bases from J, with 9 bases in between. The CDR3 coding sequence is TGCAGCGTTGACCTTAGCGACTCCTACGAGCAGTACTTC. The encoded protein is CSVDLSDSYEQYF.

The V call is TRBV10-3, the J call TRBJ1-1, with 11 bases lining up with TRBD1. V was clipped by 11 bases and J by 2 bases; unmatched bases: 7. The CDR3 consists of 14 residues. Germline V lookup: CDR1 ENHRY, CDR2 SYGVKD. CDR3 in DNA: TGTGCCGCCAGAGGGACAGGGGGTAACACTGAAGCTTTCTTT. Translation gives CAARGTGGNTEAFF.

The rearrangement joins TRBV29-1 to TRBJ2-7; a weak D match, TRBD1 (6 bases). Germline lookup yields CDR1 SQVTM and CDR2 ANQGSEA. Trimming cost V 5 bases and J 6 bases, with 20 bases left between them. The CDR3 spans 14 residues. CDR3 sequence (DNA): TGCAGCGTTCAGGGGCTAGCACCATCCGTCGAGCAGTACTTC. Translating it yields CSVQGLAPSVEQYF.

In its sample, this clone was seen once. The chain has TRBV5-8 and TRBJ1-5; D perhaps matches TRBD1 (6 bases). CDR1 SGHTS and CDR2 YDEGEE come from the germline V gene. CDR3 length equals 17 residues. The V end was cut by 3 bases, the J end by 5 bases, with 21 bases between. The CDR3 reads CASSYPTGTPNYQPQHF. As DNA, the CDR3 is TGTGCCAGCAGCTACCCTACCGGGACACCGAACTATCAGCCCCAGCATTTT.

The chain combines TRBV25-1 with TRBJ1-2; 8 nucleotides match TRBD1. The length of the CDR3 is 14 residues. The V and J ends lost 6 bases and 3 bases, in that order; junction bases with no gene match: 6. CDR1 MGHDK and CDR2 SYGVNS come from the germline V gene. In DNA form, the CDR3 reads TGTGCCAGCAGCCAACAGGGGGGGGACTATGGCTACACCTTC. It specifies CASSQQGGDYGYTF.

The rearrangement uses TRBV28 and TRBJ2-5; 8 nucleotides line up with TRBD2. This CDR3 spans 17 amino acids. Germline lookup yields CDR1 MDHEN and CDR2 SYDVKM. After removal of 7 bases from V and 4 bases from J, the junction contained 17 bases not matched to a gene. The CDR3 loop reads CASTLRGGLAGGETQYF. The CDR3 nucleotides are TGTGCCAGCACTCTAAGGGGGGGGCTAGCGGGTGGAGAGACCCAGTACTTC.

For the CDR3, the DNA is TGTGCCATCAGCGGGACAGGAACCGAGCAGTACTTC. Its protein product is CAISGTGTEQYF. This chain joins TRBV10-3 and TRBJ2-7; TRBD1 aligns across 8 bases. Per germline, CDR1 ENHRY and CDR2 SYGVKD. Trimming at V came to 6 bases and at J to 6 bases, leaving 4 bases not matched to a gene. CDR3 size: 12 residues.

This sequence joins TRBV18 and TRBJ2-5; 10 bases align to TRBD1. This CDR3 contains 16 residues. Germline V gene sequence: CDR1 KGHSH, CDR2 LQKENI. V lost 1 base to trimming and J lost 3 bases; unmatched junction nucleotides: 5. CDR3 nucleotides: TGTGCCAGCTCACCACGGAAAGGGACAGGGGAAGAGACCCAGTACTTC. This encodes CASSPRKGTGEETQYF.

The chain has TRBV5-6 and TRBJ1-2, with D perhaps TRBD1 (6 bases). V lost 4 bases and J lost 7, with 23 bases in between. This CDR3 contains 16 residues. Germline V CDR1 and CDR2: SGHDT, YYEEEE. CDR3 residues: CASSPPGVGALVGYTF. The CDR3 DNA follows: TGTGCCAGCAGCCCCCCCGGAGTGGGGGCGCTAGTTGGCTACACCTTC.

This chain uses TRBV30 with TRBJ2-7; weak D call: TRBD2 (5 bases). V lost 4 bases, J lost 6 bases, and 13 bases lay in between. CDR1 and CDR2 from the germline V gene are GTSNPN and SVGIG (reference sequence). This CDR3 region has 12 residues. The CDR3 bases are TGTGCCTGGAACGGCGGGCTCGGCGAGCAGTACTTC. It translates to CAWNGGLGEQYF. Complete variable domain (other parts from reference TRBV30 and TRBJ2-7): SQTIHQWPATLVQPVGSPLSLECTVEGTSNPNLYWYRQAAGRGLQLLFYSVGIGQISSEVPQNLSASRPQDRQFILSSKKLLLSDSGFYLCAWNGGLGEQYFGPGTRLTVT.

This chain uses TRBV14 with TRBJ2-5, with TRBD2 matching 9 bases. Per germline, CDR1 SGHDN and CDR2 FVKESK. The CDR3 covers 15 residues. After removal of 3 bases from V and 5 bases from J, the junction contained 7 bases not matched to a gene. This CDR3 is CASSHQAGGGETQYF. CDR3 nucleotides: TGTGCCAGCAGCCACCAAGCGGGAGGAGGCGAGACCCAGTACTTC.

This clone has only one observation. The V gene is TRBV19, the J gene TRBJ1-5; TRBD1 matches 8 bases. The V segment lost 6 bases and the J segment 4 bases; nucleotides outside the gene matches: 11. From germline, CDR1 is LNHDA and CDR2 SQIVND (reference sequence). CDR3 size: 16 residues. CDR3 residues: CASRSFGQGGNQPQHF. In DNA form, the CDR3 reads TGTGCCAGTAGATCCTTCGGACAGGGTGGAAATCAGCCCCAGCATTTT.

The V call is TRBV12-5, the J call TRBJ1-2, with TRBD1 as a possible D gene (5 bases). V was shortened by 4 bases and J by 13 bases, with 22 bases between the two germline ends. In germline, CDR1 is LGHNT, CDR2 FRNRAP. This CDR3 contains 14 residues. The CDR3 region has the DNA TGTGCTAGTGGTTCCGGACATACCCGCGGCGTGATCACCTTC. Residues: CASGSGHTRGVITF.

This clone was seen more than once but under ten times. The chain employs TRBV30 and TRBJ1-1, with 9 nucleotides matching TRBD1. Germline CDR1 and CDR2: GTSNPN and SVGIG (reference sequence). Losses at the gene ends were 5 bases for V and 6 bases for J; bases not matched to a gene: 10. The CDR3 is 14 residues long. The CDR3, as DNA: TGTGCCTGGGAGACAAGACAGGGGGTGGCTGAAGCTTTCTTT. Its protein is CAWETRQGVAEAFF.

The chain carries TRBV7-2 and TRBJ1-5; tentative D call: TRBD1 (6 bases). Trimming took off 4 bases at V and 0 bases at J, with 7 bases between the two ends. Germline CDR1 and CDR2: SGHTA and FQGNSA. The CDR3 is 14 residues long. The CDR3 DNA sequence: TGTGCCAGCAGCTCGGACAGTAGCAATCAGCCCCAGCATTTT. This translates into CASSSDSSNQPQHF.

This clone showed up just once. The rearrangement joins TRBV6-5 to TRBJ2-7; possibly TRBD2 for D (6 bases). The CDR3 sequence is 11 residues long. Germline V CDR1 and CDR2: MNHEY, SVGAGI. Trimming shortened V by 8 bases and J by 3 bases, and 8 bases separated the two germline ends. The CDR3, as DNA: TGTGCCAGCCAGGAGGGCTACGAGCAGTACTTC. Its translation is CASQEGYEQYF.

CDR3 DNA: TGTGCCAGCAGTTCCCCGGTCGGGACAGGCAGAAACTACGAGCAGTACTTC. It translates to CASSSPVGTGRNYEQYF. The chain has TRBV28 and TRBJ2-7; 8 bases map to TRBD1. The CDR3 length is 17 residues. Germline assignment: CDR1 MDHEN and CDR2 SYDVKM. With V trimmed by 4 bases and J by 3 bases, 14 bases remained unmatched.

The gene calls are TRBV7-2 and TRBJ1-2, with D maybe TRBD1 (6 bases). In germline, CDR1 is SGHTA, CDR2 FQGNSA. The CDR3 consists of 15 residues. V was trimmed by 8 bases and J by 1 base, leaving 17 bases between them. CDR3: CASGLDSFINYGYTF. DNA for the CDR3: TGTGCCAGCGGTTTGGACAGTTTTATTAACTATGGCTACACCTTC.